Reported below is one T cell receptor (beta chain). The antigen remains undetermined. TCRdb's copy holds only in-frame clones and misses some; the assay was immunoSEQ multiplex PCR. This sample has 150,000 to 180,000 clones, with roughly nine tenths found just once. This sample was taken from a study of T cell responses to AZD1222 COVID-19 vaccine. Study results and limitations: Donors were mostly white British, more females; clonal diversity possibly underestimated.

CDR1 and CDR2 (germline): SEHNR, FQNEAQ (reference sequence). The CDR3 has 16 residues. V lost 4 bases to trimming and J lost 5 bases; unmatched junction nucleotides: 12. The sequence came from an adult in good health. The chain links TRBV7-9 to TRBJ1-1; 8 positions match TRBD1. This sample comprised peripheral blood, obtained on day 0 of MenACWY control vaccination. CDR3 sequence (DNA): TGTGCCAGCAGCTCCGGAACAGGGGGAATGAGGACTGAAGCTTTCTTT. Protein product: CASSSGTGGMRTEAFF.